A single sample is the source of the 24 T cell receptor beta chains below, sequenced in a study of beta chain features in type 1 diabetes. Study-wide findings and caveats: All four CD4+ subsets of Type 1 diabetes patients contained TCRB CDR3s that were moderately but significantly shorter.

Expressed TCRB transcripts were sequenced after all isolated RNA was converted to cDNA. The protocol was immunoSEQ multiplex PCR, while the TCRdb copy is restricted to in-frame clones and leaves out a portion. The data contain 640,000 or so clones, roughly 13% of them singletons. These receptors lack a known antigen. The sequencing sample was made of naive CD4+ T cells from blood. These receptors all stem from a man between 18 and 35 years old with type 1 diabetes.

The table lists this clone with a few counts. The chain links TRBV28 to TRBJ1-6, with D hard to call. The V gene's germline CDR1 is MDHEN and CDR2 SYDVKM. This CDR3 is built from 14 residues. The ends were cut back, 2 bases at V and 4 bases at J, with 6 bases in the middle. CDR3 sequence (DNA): TGTGCCAGCAGTTTAAGTCAATATAATTCACCCCTCCACTTT. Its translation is CASSLSQYNSPLHF.

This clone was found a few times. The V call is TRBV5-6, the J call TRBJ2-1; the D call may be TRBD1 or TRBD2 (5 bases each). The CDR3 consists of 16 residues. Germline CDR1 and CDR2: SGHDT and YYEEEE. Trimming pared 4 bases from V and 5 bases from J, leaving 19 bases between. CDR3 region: CASSRGPLDFNNEQFF. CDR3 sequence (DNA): TGTGCCAGCAGCCGGGGACCGTTGGACTTTAACAATGAGCAGTTCTTC. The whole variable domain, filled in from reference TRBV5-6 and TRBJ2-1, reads DAGVTQSPTHLIKTRGQQVTLRCSPKSGHDTVSWYQQALGQGPQFIFQYYEEEERQRGNFPDRFSGHQFPNYSSELNVNALLLGDSALYLCASSRGPLDFNNEQFFGPGTRLTVL.

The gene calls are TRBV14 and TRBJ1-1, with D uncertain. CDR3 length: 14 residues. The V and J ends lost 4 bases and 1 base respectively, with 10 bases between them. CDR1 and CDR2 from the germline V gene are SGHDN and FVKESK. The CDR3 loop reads CASSLTSWNTEAFF. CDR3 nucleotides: TGTGCCAGCAGCCTGACAAGCTGGAACACTGAAGCTTTCTTT.

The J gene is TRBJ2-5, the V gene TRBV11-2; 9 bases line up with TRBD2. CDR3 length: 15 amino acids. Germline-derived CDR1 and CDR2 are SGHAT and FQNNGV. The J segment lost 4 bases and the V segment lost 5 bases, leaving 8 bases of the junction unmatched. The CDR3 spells CASSMLAGVGETQYF. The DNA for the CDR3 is TGTGCCAGCAGCATGTTAGCGGGGGTAGGAGAGACCCAGTACTTC.

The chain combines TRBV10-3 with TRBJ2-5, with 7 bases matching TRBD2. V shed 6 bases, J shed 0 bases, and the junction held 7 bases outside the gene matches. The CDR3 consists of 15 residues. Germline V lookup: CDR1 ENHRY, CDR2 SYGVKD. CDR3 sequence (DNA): TGTGCCATCAGCGCGGGGGTTGGCCACCAAGAGACCCAGTACTTC. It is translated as CAISAGVGHQETQYF.

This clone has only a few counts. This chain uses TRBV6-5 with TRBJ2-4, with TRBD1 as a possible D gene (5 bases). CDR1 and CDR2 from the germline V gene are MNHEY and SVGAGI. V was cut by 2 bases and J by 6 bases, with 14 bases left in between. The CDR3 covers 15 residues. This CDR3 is CASSYPHQGRNIQYF. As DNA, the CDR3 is TGTGCCAGCAGTTACCCTCATCAGGGCCGAAACATTCAGTACTTC.

The CDR3 coding sequence is TGTGCCTGGAGTGTATGGGATCATAACACTGAAGCTTTCTTT. Encoded protein: CAWSVWDHNTEAFF. The V and J genes are TRBV30 and TRBJ1-1; unclear D gene. The CDR3 totals 14 residues. The germline V gene has CDR1 GTSNPN and CDR2 SVGIG (reference sequence). The V end lost 0 bases, the J end lost 2 bases, and 10 bases lay between the germline ends.

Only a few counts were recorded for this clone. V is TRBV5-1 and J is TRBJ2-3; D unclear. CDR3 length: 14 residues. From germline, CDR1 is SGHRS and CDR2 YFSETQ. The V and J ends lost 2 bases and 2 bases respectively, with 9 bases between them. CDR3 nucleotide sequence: TGCGCCAGCAGCTTCGTCGGGCCCACAGATACGCAGTATTTT. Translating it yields CASSFVGPTDTQYF.

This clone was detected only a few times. The CDR3 DNA follows: TGCGCCAGCAGCCTCGACAGAGATCCAAGAAACAATGAGCAGTTCTTC. It is translated as CASSLDRDPRNNEQFF. The chain uses TRBV5-1 and TRBJ2-1; possibly TRBD1 for D (5 bases). This CDR3 spans 16 amino acids. V dropped 4 bases and J dropped 5 bases, with 19 bases sitting between them. The germline V gene encodes CDR1 SGHRS and CDR2 YFSETQ.

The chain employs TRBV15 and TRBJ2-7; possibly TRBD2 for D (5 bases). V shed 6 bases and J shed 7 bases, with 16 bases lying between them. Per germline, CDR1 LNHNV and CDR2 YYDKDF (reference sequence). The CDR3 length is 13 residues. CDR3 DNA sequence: TGTGCCACCAGATTGACCGGATCGGGGGAGCAGTACTTC. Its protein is CATRLTGSGEQYF.

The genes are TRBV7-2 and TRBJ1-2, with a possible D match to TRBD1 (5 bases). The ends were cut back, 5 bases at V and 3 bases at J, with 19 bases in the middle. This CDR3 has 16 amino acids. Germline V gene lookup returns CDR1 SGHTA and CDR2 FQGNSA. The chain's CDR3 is CASSAQPGTGDYGYTF. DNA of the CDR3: TGTGCCAGCAGCGCGCAACCCGGGACGGGTGACTATGGCTACACCTTC. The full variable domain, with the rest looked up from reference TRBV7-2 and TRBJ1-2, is GAGVSQSPSNKVTEKGKDVELRCDPISGHTALYWYRQSLGQGLEFLIYFQGNSAPDKSGLPSDRFSAERTGGSVSTLTIQRTQQEDSAVYLCASSAQPGTGDYGYTFGSGTRLTVV.

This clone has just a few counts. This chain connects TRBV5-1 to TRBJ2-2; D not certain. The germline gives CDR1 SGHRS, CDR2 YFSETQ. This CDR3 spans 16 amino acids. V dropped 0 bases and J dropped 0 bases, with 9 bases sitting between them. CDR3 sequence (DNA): TGCGCCAGCAGCTTGGAGACATTCACGAACACCGGGGAGCTGTTTTTT. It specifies CASSLETFTNTGELFF.

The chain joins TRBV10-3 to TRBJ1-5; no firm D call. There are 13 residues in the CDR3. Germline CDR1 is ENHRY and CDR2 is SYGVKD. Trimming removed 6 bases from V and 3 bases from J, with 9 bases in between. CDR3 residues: CAIRAGLNQPQHF. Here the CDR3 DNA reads TGTGCCATCAGGGCAGGACTCAATCAGCCCCAGCATTTT.

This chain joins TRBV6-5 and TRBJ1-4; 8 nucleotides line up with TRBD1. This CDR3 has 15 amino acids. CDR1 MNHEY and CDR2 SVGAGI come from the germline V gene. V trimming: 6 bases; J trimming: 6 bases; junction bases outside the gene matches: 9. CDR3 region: CASSPRTGLYEKLFF. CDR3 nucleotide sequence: TGTGCCAGCAGCCCTAGGACAGGGTTGTATGAAAAACTGTTTTTT.

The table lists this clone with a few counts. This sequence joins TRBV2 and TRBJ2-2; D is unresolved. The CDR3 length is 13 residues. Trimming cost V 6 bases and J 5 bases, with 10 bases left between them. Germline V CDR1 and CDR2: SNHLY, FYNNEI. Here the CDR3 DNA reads TGTGCCAGCAGCCCGGACGGGACCGGGGAGCTGTTTTTT. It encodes CASSPDGTGELFF.

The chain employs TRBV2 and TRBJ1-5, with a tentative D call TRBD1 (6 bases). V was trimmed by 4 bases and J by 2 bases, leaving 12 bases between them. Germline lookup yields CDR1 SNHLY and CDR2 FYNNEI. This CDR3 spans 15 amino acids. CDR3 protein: CASSGGAPGNQPQHF. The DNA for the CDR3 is TGTGCCAGCAGTGGGGGGGCGCCGGGCAATCAGCCCCAGCATTTT. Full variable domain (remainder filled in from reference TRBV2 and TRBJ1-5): EPEVTQTPSHQVTQMGQEVILRCVPISNHLYFYWYRQILGQKVEFLVSFYNNEISEKSEIFDDQFSVERPDGSNFTLKIRSTKLEDSAMYFCASSGGAPGNQPQHFGDGTRLSIL.

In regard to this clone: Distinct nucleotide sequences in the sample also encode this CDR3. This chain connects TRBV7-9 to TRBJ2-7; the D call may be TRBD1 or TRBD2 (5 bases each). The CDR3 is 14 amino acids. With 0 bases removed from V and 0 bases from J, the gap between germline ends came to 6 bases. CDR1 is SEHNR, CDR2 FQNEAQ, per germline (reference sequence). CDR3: CASSLAGTSYEQYF. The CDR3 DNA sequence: TGTGCCAGCAGCTTAGCCGGGACCTCCTACGAGCAGTACTTC.

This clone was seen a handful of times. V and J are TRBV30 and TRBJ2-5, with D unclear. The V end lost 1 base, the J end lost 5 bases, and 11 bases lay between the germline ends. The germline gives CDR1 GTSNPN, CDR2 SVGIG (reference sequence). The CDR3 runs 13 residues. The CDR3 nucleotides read TGTGCCTGGAGTGCGGTCGGGCGGGAGACCCAGTACTTC. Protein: CAWSAVGRETQYF.

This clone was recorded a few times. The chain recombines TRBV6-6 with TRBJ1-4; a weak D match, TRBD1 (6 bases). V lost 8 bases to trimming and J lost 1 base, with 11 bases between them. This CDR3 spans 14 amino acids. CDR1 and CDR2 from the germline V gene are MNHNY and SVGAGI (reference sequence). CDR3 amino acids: CASATGKTNEKLFF. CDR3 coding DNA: TGTGCCAGCGCTACAGGGAAAACTAATGAAAAACTGTTTTTT.

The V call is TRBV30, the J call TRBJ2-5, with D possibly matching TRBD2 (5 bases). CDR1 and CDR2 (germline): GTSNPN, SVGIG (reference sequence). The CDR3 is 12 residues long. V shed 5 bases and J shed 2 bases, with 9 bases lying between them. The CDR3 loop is CAWGLQQETQYF. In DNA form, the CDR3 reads TGTGCCTGGGGACTGCAACAAGAGACCCAGTACTTC.

CDR3 region: CASTLGGDRVLGEQFF. In DNA, the CDR3 is TGCGCCAGCACCCTAGGCGGAGACAGGGTTTTGGGTGAGCAGTTCTTC. The V gene is TRBV5-1, the J gene TRBJ2-1; 7 bases map to TRBD1. The CDR3 is made up of 16 amino acids. Germline V CDR1 and CDR2: SGHRS, YFSETQ. V was pared by 6 bases and J by 9 bases, with 18 bases of the junction left unmatched. Supplemented by reference TRBV5-1 and TRBJ2-1, the full variable domain reads KAGVTQTPRYLIKTRGQQVTLSCSPISGHRSVSWYQQTPGQGLQFLFEYFSETQRNKGNFPGRFSGRQFSNSRSEMNVSTLELGDSALYLCASTLGGDRVLGEQFFGPGTRLTVL.

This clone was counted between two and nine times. CDR3 residues: CALRGGYGYTF. In nucleotides, the CDR3 is TGTGCCTTGCGAGGGGGCTATGGCTACACCTTC. This sequence joins TRBV30 and TRBJ1-2, with D possibly being TRBD1 (6 bases). The V end was cut by 7 bases, the J end by 4 bases, with 10 bases between. This CDR3 region has 11 residues. CDR1 and CDR2 from the germline V gene are GTSNPN and SVGIG (reference sequence).

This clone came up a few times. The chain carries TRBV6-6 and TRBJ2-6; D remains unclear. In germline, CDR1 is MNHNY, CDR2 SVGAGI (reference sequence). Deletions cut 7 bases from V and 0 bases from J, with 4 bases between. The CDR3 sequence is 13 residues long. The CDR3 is CASKISGANVLTF. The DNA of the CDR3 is TGTGCCAGCAAGATCTCTGGGGCCAACGTCCTGACTTTC.

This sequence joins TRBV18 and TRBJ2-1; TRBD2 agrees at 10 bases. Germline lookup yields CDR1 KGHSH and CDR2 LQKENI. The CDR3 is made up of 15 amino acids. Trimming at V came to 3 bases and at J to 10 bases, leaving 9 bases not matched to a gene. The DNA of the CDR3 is TGTGCCAGCTCACCCCAGAGCGGGGGGGCCGACGAGCAGTTCTTC. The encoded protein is CASSPQSGGADEQFF.